This T cell receptor (beta chain) was profiled in a study of blood T cells in healthy people across ages. Turning to the study itself: Template-switching capture recovered about one barcoded beta molecule per two T cells.

Turning to this clonotype: Its antigen is as yet unknown.

Findings and limits, study-wide: Naive and antigen-experienced cells were not separated, limiting conclusive comparison. Investigators treated diversity estimates from one million T cells as underestimates. Getting older went along with TCR beta diversity per million T cells dropping roughly linearly.

This CDR3 has 12 residues. V lost 3 bases and J 4 bases, leaving 6 bases between the germline ends. A second roughly 6 to 11 cycle PCR used barcoded and J-beta primers. TCRdb itself ran the 5' RACE reads through MiXCR, one entry per CDR3 protein. The table lists around 690,000 distinct CDR3 sequences, under 70% of them singletons. Source material: blood. This sequence was found in a man in his 60s in good health. This chain connects TRBV12-3 or TRBV12-4 to TRBJ1-2; D not resolved. The CDR3 DNA sequence: TGTGCCAGCAGTTTGTCCATCTATGGCTACACCTTC. It specifies CASSLSIYGYTF.